This T cell receptor (beta chain) was sequenced for a study of long-term antiretroviral therapy in people with HIV. Study information: Initial samples were collected about a decade before the 2015 immediate-ART recommendation. Whole-study results and caveats: From the mid-2000s to the late 2010s, blood was obtained, possibly while participants received older ART regimens. Against controls, HIV repertoires showed narrower ranges of CDR3 length.

About this clone itself: Its antigen is not identified.

Germline loops: CDR1 MNHNS, CDR2 SASEGT. The CDR3 is made up of 13 amino acids. Trimming cost V 4 bases and J 8 bases, with 14 bases left between them. It was version v3.0 of the immunoSEQ assay that was run at survey level. The data were produced by immunoSEQ multiplex PCR, yet TCRdb's version contains in-frame clones alone and is incomplete. The table has about 25,000 clones, under 85% seen once. The chain employs TRBV6-1 and TRBJ1-2; tentative D call: TRBD1 (5 bases). This sample comprised unsorted PBMCs, obtained 1.1 years before starting antiretroviral therapy. The TCR comes from a woman aged 40 to 50 with HIV. The CDR3 DNA reads TGTGCCAGCAGTGGAGACAGTATACTGGGCTACACCTTC. Protein: CASSGDSILGYTF.